The clone carrying this T cell receptor (beta chain) was seen repeatedly, ten times or more. Its antigen is undetermined. The data were taken from a study of T cells after yellow fever vaccination. For the study at large: Preparing low-cell-number fractions relied on SMART-Seq v4 Ultra Low Input. Overall study results and limits: Secondary responses were weaker yet peaked faster, day 5 versus 15. Although most clonotypes did not, a small share appeared in both CD4 and CD8 compartments. In post-booster samples, most primary-vaccination clones reappeared (about 95% CD4, about 90% CD8).

V lost 8 bases to trimming and J lost 0 bases, with 10 bases between them. This CDR3 contains 13 residues. The V gene's germline CDR1 is ENHRY and CDR2 SYGVKD. TCRdb passed the 5' RACE reads through MiXCR, listing each CDR3 protein once. The table shows 170,000 or so distinct CDR3 sequences, with 5.5% to 8% occurring only once. This specimen was CD4+ T cells sorted from PBMCs, taken on the day of the first yellow fever vaccination. The chain employs TRBV10-3 and TRBJ2-5; D not certain. This clonotype was obtained from a young man who received the YFV17D yellow fever vaccine. The CDR3 loop is CAISRQHQETQYF. CDR3 coding DNA: TGTGCCATCTCGAGGCAACACCAAGAGACCCAGTACTTC.